A single sample is the source of the 10 T cell receptor beta chains below, sequenced in a study of T cells in women clearing cervical HPV infection. Repertoires were generated with immunoSEQ multiplex PCR, while TCRdb's copy carries only in-frame clones and drops some. This repertoire comprises 15,000 to 20,000 clones; its ten largest clones make up 7.2%. The sequencing input was blood buffy coat. All receptors come from a woman between 18 and 75 years old with a cervical HPV16 infection that either progressed to CIN3+ or cleared (not recorded which).

CDR3 loop: CASSFQASSNQPQHF. The covered CDR3 bases are TGTGCCAGCAGTTTTCAGGCTTCTAGCAATCAGCCC. This rearrangement joins TRBV2 to TRBJ1-5; D gene ambiguous. The read is 3 residues too short to cover the CDR3 end, so that end is filled in from the germline J gene. V lost 5 bases and J 0 bases, leaving 11 bases between the germline ends. The CDR3 spans 15 residues. CDR1 and CDR2 from the germline V gene are SNHLY and FYNNEI.

For this clone: The read finishes 3 residues shy of the CDR3 end, and the germline J gene is used to complete it. This sequence joins TRBV20-1 and TRBJ2-3; 14 bases fit TRBD2. V was pared by 3 bases and J by 2 bases, with 4 bases of the junction left unmatched. The CDR3 loop spans 16 amino acids. CDR1 and CDR2 from the germline V gene are DFQATT and SNEGSKA (reference sequence). The CDR3 DNA, read in part, is TGCAGTGCTAGCGGACTAGCGGGGGGACTCACAGATACG. It is translated as CSASGLAGGLTDT. The full CDR3 reads CSASGLAGGLTDTQYF.

About this clone: The read ends 3 residues shy of where the CDR3 ends; the end is completed using the germline J gene. The chain joins TRBV28 to TRBJ2-7, with D unresolved. CDR1 and CDR2 (germline): MDHEN, SYDVKM. This CDR3 has 17 amino acids. V shed 9 bases and J shed 4 bases, with 28 bases lying between them. The CDR3 bases that were read are TGTGCCAGGGTTAACCCTTCCAACAAGTCCCCACCTTACGAG. Residues: CARVNPSNKSPPYE. The complete CDR3 protein is CARVNPSNKSPPYEQYF.

With respect to this clone: The read stops 3 residues short of the end of the CDR3; the missing end is completed from the germline J gene. The genes are TRBV6-2 or TRBV6-3 and TRBJ2-2, with 7 bases that match TRBD1. This CDR3 region has 16 residues. Germline CDR1 is MNHEY and CDR2 is SVGEGT. Trimming at V came to 4 bases and at J to 8 bases, leaving 13 bases not matched to a gene. CDR3 bases read: TGTGCCAGCAGTTCCCTGTCGACAGGGACCGGGGGGGAG. This gives the protein CASSSLSTGTGGE. The whole CDR3 is CASSSLSTGTGGELFF.

On this clone itself: Read sequence stops 3 residues before the CDR3 end, and the germline J gene provides the missing end. V gene TRBV2 combines with J gene TRBJ1-2, with TRBD1 identical over 10 bases. The V gene's germline CDR1 is SNHLY and CDR2 FYNNEI. CDR3 size: 15 residues. V was clipped by 3 bases and J by 3 bases; unmatched bases: 4. The CDR3 DNA, read in part, is TGTGCCAGCAGTGATTGGGACAGGGGCTACTATGGC. Translated, it gives CASSDWDRGYYG. From start to end, the CDR3 is CASSDWDRGYYGYTF.

Concerning this clone itself: The CDR3 is cut off 3 residues early in the read; its end comes from the germline J gene. The chain employs TRBV20-1 and TRBJ1-2; D is undetermined. Germline CDR1 is DFQATT and CDR2 is SNEGSKA (reference sequence). V was clipped by 5 bases and J by 3 bases, with 10 bases between them. The CDR3 has 12 amino acids. The CDR3 region is CSAYLYYYGYTF. Incomplete CDR3 DNA: TGCAGTGCTTACCTTTACTACTATGGC.

CDR3 DNA (partial): TGCGCCAGCAGCTCATACGGGGGACCCCTCAACACTGAA. Residues: CASSSYGGPLNTE. The CDR3, in full, reads CASSSYGGPLNTEAFF. J is TRBJ1-1 and V is TRBV5-1; D is perhaps TRBD1 (5 bases). The read is 3 residues too short to cover the CDR3 end, so that end is filled in from the germline J gene. V dropped 3 bases and J dropped 2 bases, with 17 bases sitting between them. This CDR3 contains 16 residues. From germline, CDR1 is SGHRS and CDR2 YFSETQ.

A word on this clone: The read ends 3 residues before the CDR3 terminus; that terminus is restored from the germline J gene. V gene TRBV19 combines with J gene TRBJ2-3; a weak D match, TRBD1 (5 bases). Trimming took off 3 bases at V and 3 bases at J, with 10 bases between the two ends. CDR1 and CDR2 (germline): LNHDA, SQIVND (reference sequence). The CDR3 loop spans 14 amino acids. The CDR3 sequence is CASSIDRSTDTQYF. The DNA read from the CDR3 is TGTGCCAGTAGTATTGACAGATCAACAGATACG.

Concerning this clone itself: From the germline J gene comes the end of the CDR3, since the read stops 3 residues before it. The V call is TRBV7-3, the J call TRBJ1-3; D may be TRBD1 (6 bases). The germline V and J ends were trimmed by 5 bases and 0 bases, with 11 bases remaining between them. CDR1 and CDR2 (germline): SGHTA, FQGTGA. The CDR3 has 15 amino acids. The DNA read from the CDR3 is TGTGCCAGCAGCCCGGACAGTTTCTCTGGAAACACC. Translating gives CASSPDSFSGNT. The complete CDR3 reads CASSPDSFSGNTIYF.

Comment on this clone: The read ends 3 residues before the CDR3 terminus; that terminus is restored from the germline J gene. The chain uses TRBV10-3 and TRBJ2-2, with 8 bases lining up with TRBD1. The CDR3 has 18 residues. From germline, CDR1 is ENHRY and CDR2 SYGVKD. The V segment lost 4 bases and the J segment 5 bases; nucleotides outside the gene matches: 15. The covered CDR3 bases are TGTGCCATCAGTGGGCAAAACGGACAGGGACAATCAACCGGGGAG. Translated, it gives CAISGQNGQGQSTGE. The whole CDR3 protein reads CAISGQNGQGQSTGELFF.